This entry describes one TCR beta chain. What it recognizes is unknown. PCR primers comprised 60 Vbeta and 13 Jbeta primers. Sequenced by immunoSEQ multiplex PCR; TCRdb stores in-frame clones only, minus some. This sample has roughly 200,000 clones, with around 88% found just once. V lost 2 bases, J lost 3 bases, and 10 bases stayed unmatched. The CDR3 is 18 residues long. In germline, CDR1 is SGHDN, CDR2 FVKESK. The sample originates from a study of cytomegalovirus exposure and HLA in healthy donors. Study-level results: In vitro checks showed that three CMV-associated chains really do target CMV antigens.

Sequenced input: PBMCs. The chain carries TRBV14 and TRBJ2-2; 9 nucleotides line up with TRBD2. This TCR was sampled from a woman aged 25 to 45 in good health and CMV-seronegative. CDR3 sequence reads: CASSQPKDKRGDTGELFF. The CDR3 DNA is TGTGCCAGCAGCCAACCCAAAGATAAGCGGGGGGACACCGGGGAGCTGTTTTTT.